This is a list of T cell receptor beta chains from one sample in a study of blood T cell repertoires in COVID-19. Only in-frame clones appear in the TCRdb table, and some are missing; sequencing was by immunoSEQ multiplex PCR. The sample lists 160,000 or so clones; about 83% were seen once. The material sequenced was peripheral blood. These receptors all come from an elderly woman with acute or convalescent COVID-19. Both conserved end residues are part of each CDR3. Fields, in order: CDR3 protein, V gene.

CDR3: CASSYRGGDTQYF; V: TRBV6-5
CDR3: CASSLTGYEQYF; V: TRBV28
CDR3: CATSDRDRGYGELFF; V: TRBV24-1
CDR3: CASSPSVRMITDTQYF; V: TRBV27
CDR3: CASSERDKSHGYTF; V: TRBV2
CDR3: CASSEFVVNTEAFF; V: TRBV6-1
CDR3: CASGDMDTEAFF; V: TRBV10-1
CDR3: CASSVYWRGPLWVDTQYF; V: TRBV9
CDR3: CATSRDSTGSSAYGYTF; V: TRBV15
CDR3: CAIDRAEGTEAFF; V: TRBV30
CDR3: CASSHFTDTQYF; V: TRBV7-8
CDR3: CAWRVGSNYNSPLHF; V: TRBV30
CDR3: CASSLNTGELFF; V: TRBV3-1/TRBV3-2
CDR3: CASSLHGSGTEAFF; V: TRBV7-9
CDR3: CASSSGQYEQYF; V: TRBV5-1
CDR3: CASSQARGAFTKTTNEKLFF; V: TRBV4-1
CDR3: CASSQGRRVNTEAFF; V: TRBV14
CDR3: CASSEFSWTPNTEAFF; V: TRBV6-1
CDR3: CASSQLGVKGDTQYF; V: TRBV4-1
CDR3: CASSEPRGQGISYEQYF; V: TRBV2
CDR3: CASSQSGSGNTIYF; V: TRBV3-1/TRBV3-2
CDR3: CASTRDRVQPQHF; V: TRBV28
CDR3: CASSFGAGGQETQYF; V: TRBV5-1
CDR3: CASSGGLVAGELFF; V: TRBV5-1
CDR3: CASSFSYYEQYF; V: TRBV28
CDR3: CASSVQGQQVNEQFF; V: TRBV9
CDR3: CASSPSGDSPLHF; V: TRBV18
CDR3: CSASRGSSGYTF; V: TRBV20-1
CDR3: CASSQDVRTPGTGELFF; V: TRBV4-1
CDR3: CASSARADLNTEAFF; V: TRBV18
CDR3: CASSLSLNTEAFF; V: TRBV14
CDR3: CASTEERGTEAFF; V: TRBV6-5
CDR3: CASSMDRGAYGYTF; V: TRBV5-1
CDR3: CASSSPTETYEQYF; V: TRBV5-5
CDR3: CSASLAATSYGYTF; V: TRBV20-1
CDR3: CASSSLRQETQYF; V: TRBV7-2